Below, 32 T cell receptor beta chains from the same sample are listed, as sequenced in a study of control samples from healthy donors and cancer patients. TCRdb's table, derived via immunoSEQ multiplex PCR, lists solely in-frame clones and lacks some. Among about 120,000 clones, more than 75% were seen once, and the ten largest hold about 12%. Sequenced sample: blood. These receptors were collected from a man younger than 40 in good health.

The chain uses TRBV19 and TRBJ2-3; tentatively, D is TRBD2 (6 bases). Germline V gene lookup returns CDR1 LNHDA and CDR2 SQIVND (reference sequence). Trimming stripped 6 bases from V and 0 bases from J, with 10 bases between. The CDR3 sequence is 14 residues long. The CDR3 DNA reads as TGTGCCAGTAGGATGCTAGCGAGCACAGATACGCAGTATTTT. Translating gives CASRMLASTDTQYF.

The V and J genes are TRBV10-3 and TRBJ1-3; tentative D call: TRBD1 (5 bases). The germline CDR1 and CDR2 sequences are ENHRY and SYGVKD. This CDR3 is built from 14 residues. V lost 5 bases to trimming and J lost 7 bases, with 15 bases between them. DNA for the CDR3: TGTGCCATCAGTCCACAGGAATCTTTGAACACCATATATTTT. It encodes CAISPQESLNTIYF.

This chain uses TRBV7-9 with TRBJ2-4; D is undetermined. V was clipped by 2 bases and J by 0 bases, with 5 bases between them. From germline, CDR1 is SEHNR and CDR2 FQNEAQ (reference sequence). The CDR3 is made up of 14 amino acids. The CDR3 sequence: CASSLPEAKNIQYF. CDR3 DNA sequence: TGTGCCAGCAGCTTACCCGAAGCCAAAAACATTCAGTACTTC.

This rearrangement joins TRBV12-5 to TRBJ1-1; the D is unclear. Germline V gene sequence: CDR1 LGHNT, CDR2 FRNRAP. The germline V and J ends were trimmed by 9 bases and 6 bases, with 17 bases remaining between them. The CDR3 covers 13 residues. CDR3 loop: CASAPLGDAEAFF. The CDR3 DNA reads TGTGCTAGCGCCCCCTTGGGTGACGCTGAAGCTTTCTTT.

This clone showed up many times. The chain combines TRBV19 with TRBJ2-7; D is unclear. Trimming left V 0 bases short and J 0 bases short, with 9 bases between. The CDR3 is 15 residues long. The germline CDR1 and CDR2 sequences are LNHDA and SQIVND (reference sequence). The DNA for the CDR3 is TGTGCCAGTAGTATAGAAATGACGCACTCCTACGAGCAGTACTTC. Encoded protein: CASSIEMTHSYEQYF.

The chain employs TRBV14 and TRBJ2-3; D is ambiguous. V lost 4 bases to trimming and J lost 3 bases, with 14 bases between them. The CDR3 spans 15 residues. The germline V gene encodes CDR1 SGHDN and CDR2 FVKESK. The CDR3 loop reads CASSLALTFTDTQYF. CDR3 DNA sequence: TGTGCCAGCAGCCTCGCTTTGACATTTACAGATACGCAGTATTTT.

As for this clone: Other DNA sequences in the same sample also yield this CDR3. V and J are TRBV7-2 and TRBJ2-3, with TRBD2 identical over 9 bases. The CDR3 is made up of 14 amino acids. Germline V gene data show CDR1 as SGHTA and CDR2 as FQGNSA. Trimming removed 4 bases from V and 2 bases from J; junction bases left unmatched: 1. The CDR3 region is CASSSGLATDTQYF. In DNA form, the CDR3 reads TGTGCCAGCAGCTCGGGACTAGCCACAGATACGCAGTATTTT. The whole variable domain, filled in from reference TRBV7-2 and TRBJ2-3, reads GAGVSQSPSNKVTEKGKDVELRCDPISGHTALYWYRQSLGQGLEFLIYFQGNSAPDKSGLPSDRFSAERTGGSVSTLTIQRTQQEDSAVYLCASSSGLATDTQYFGPGTRLTVL.

The CDR3 is CATSREGVNYGYTF. The CDR3, as DNA: TGTGCCACCAGCAGAGAGGGCGTAAACTATGGCTACACCTTC. V usage is TRBV15 and J usage is TRBJ1-2; no clear D gene. The CDR3 totals 14 residues. V lost 0 bases to trimming and J lost 2 bases, with 7 bases between them. Germline V lookup: CDR1 LNHNV, CDR2 YYDKDF (reference sequence).

The genes are TRBV11-3 and TRBJ1-6; D ambiguous. This CDR3 is built from 14 residues. Germline CDR1 reads SGHNT; CDR2 reads YENEEA. V lost 5 bases and J 13 bases, leaving 18 bases between the germline ends. The CDR3 DNA is TGTGCCAGCAGCCCCAATAGGCGGGGAAATCCCCTCCACTTT. Its protein is CASSPNRRGNPLHF.

The rearrangement joins TRBV5-1 to TRBJ1-1, with 7 positions matching TRBD1. With 4 bases clipped from V and 1 base from J, the junction kept 4 bases outside the gene matches. Germline values: CDR1 SGHRS, CDR2 YFSETQ. This CDR3 is 14 amino acids long. CDR3 coding DNA: TGCGCCAGCAGCCCGGGACAGCCGAACACTGAAGCTTTCTTT. It codes for CASSPGQPNTEAFF.

The gene calls are TRBV7-2 and TRBJ2-1; D may be TRBD1 or TRBD2 (5 bases each). Germline values: CDR1 SGHTA, CDR2 FQGNSA. Trimming pared 5 bases from V and 7 bases from J, leaving 15 bases between. This CDR3 is built from 14 residues. The CDR3 here is CASSPSGARNEQFF. DNA for the CDR3: TGTGCCAGCAGCCCCTCCGGGGCCCGTAATGAGCAGTTCTTC.

The CDR3 coding sequence is TGTGCCAGCAGCCCTACAGGGTACAAAACCGGGGAGCTGTTTTTT. As protein: CASSPTGYKTGELFF. The chain couples TRBV7-3 to TRBJ2-2, with D maybe TRBD1 (6 bases). The CDR3 has 15 residues. Looked up from germline, CDR1 is SGHTA and CDR2 is FQGTGA. V was trimmed by 5 bases and J by 5 bases, leaving 15 bases between them.

The V call is TRBV7-7, the J call TRBJ2-5; TRBD1 matches at 10 bases. The CDR3 covers 14 residues. J gave up 3 bases and V 5 bases, and 3 bases lay outside the gene matches. Germline CDR1 and CDR2: SSHAT and FNYEAQ (reference sequence). The CDR3 DNA is TGTGCCAGCAGCCCGACAGGGGGCGAAGAGACCCAGTACTTC. Translation: CASSPTGGEETQYF.

The chain carries TRBV3-1 (or the pseudogene TRBV3-2) and TRBJ1-3, with 7 nucleotides matching TRBD1. The germline gives CDR1 LGHDT, CDR2 YNNKEL (reference sequence). With 2 bases clipped from V and 0 bases from J, the junction kept 4 bases outside the gene matches. CDR3 length: 16 residues. The CDR3 sequence is CASSQNYRGSGNTIYF. The CDR3 DNA reads as TGTGCCAGCAGCCAAAATTACAGGGGCTCTGGAAACACCATATATTTT.

This chain joins TRBV4-1 and TRBJ1-2; D not resolved. The length of the CDR3 is 14 residues. CDR1 MGHRA and CDR2 YSYEKL come from the germline V gene. V lost 1 base to trimming and J lost 4 bases, with 10 bases between them. The CDR3 DNA is TGCGCCAGCAGCCAAGCAGGACCGATCTATGGCTACACCTTC. Translated, it gives CASSQAGPIYGYTF.

The chain is built from TRBV5-8 and TRBJ1-6; D call uncertain. This CDR3 spans 15 amino acids. Germline V CDR1 and CDR2: SGHTS, YDEGEE. The V and J ends lost 2 bases and 10 bases respectively, with 16 bases between them. The CDR3 nucleotides read TGTGCCAGCAGCTTCGATCGCCGTTTAGGCTCACCCCTCCACTTT. Encoded protein: CASSFDRRLGSPLHF.

The chain couples TRBV5-1 to TRBJ1-5; 7 bases match TRBD1. Germline V gene lookup returns CDR1 SGHRS and CDR2 YFSETQ. The V gene end was trimmed by 5 bases and the J gene end by 3 bases; junction bases not matched to a gene: 11. This CDR3 comprises 16 residues. The CDR3 region has the DNA TGCGCCAGCAGGATGTCGCCGACAGGGATCAATCAGCCCCAGCATTTT. This codes for CASRMSPTGINQPQHF. The whole variable domain, remainder taken from reference TRBV5-1 and TRBJ1-5, is KAGVTQTPRYLIKTRGQQVTLSCSPISGHRSVSWYQQTPGQGLQFLFEYFSETQRNKGNFPGRFSGRQFSNSRSEMNVSTLELGDSALYLCASRMSPTGINQPQHFGDGTRLSIL.

The CDR3 DNA reads TGCGCCAGCAGCTTTGGCAGGGCCTACAATGAGCAGTTCTTC. As protein: CASSFGRAYNEQFF. The V call is TRBV5-1, the J call TRBJ2-1; a weak D match, TRBD1 (5 bases). The V gene's germline CDR1 is SGHRS and CDR2 YFSETQ. V lost 2 bases and J 2 bases, leaving 8 bases between the germline ends. This CDR3 is 14 amino acids long.

CDR3 residues: CASSGQARNSPLHF. For the CDR3, the DNA is TGTGCCAGCAGTGGACAGGCGCGTAATTCACCCCTCCACTTT. The rearrangement links TRBV28 to TRBJ1-6, with 7 positions matching TRBD1. The CDR3 has 14 residues. Trimming cost V 5 bases and J 6 bases; bases outside gene matches: 4. Germline lookup yields CDR1 MDHEN and CDR2 SYDVKM.

The chain recombines TRBV28 with TRBJ2-7, with D tentatively TRBD1 (7 bases). The length of the CDR3 is 13 residues. Trimming removed 8 bases at V and 2 bases at J, with 13 bases between. CDR1 is MDHEN, CDR2 SYDVKM, per germline. Here the CDR3 DNA reads TGTGCCAGCTCGCAGGGGGGAACCTACGAGCAGTACGTC. Protein: CASSQGGTYEQYV.

The table lists this clone with a few counts. This chain links TRBV6-1 with TRBJ1-4; D is possibly TRBD1 (5 bases). V lost 3 bases to trimming and J lost 3 bases, with 17 bases between them. This CDR3 is 17 amino acids long. CDR1 and CDR2 (germline): MNHNS, SASEGT. In DNA form, the CDR3 reads TGTGCCAGCAGTGATTGGGGCAGACGCCTTTCTAATGAAAAACTGTTTTTT. Its translation is CASSDWGRRLSNEKLFF.

V usage is TRBV18 and J usage is TRBJ1-5; D not certain. CDR1 and CDR2 (germline): KGHSH, LQKENI. Trimming pared 4 bases from V and 7 bases from J, leaving 14 bases between. The CDR3 has 14 residues. DNA of the CDR3: TGTGCCAGCTCACTCCCGGGGAGGGCCCAGCCCCAGCATTTT. Translating it yields CASSLPGRAQPQHF.

This sequence joins TRBV5-1 and TRBJ2-3; no definite D call. V lost 2 bases and J 2 bases, leaving 3 bases between the germline ends. CDR1 and CDR2 (germline): SGHRS, YFSETQ. CDR3 length equals 12 residues. CDR3 in amino acids: CASSFLTDTQYF. The CDR3 bases are TGCGCCAGCAGCTTCCTCACAGATACGCAGTATTTT.

V is TRBV5-5 and J is TRBJ1-1; D is uncertain. V was pared by 0 bases and J by 2 bases, with 5 bases between. The CDR3 consists of 13 residues. Germline V gene data show CDR1 as SGHKS and CDR2 as YYEKEE (reference sequence). CDR3 nucleotide sequence: TGTGCCAGCAGCTTGGATCTAAACACTGAAGCTTTCTTT. It is translated as CASSLDLNTEAFF.

With regard to this clone: A junction end diverges from the germline sequence, so it may reflect a read error. The chain couples TRBV4-1 to TRBJ1-2; TRBD1 is a possible D gene (5 bases). Germline V gives CDR1 MGHRA, CDR2 YSYEKL. CDR3 size: 16 residues. The CDR3 DNA reads TGCGCCACCAGCCAAGGGCGGGGGGGACCGGGTGAAGGCTACACCTTC. This gives the protein CATSQGRGGPGEGYTF.

The chain is built from TRBV2 and TRBJ1-2, with 8 bases fitting TRBD1. The germline V gene encodes CDR1 SNHLY and CDR2 FYNNEI. V was clipped by 5 bases and J by 6 bases; unmatched bases: 8. The length of the CDR3 is 14 residues. CDR3 sequence (DNA): TGTGCCAGCAGTACACGGACAGGGCAGGATGGCTACACCTTC. Amino acid sequence: CASSTRTGQDGYTF. Variable domain in full (rest from reference TRBV2 and TRBJ1-2): EPEVTQTPSHQVTQMGQEVILRCVPISNHLYFYWYRQILGQKVEFLVSFYNNEISEKSEIFDDQFSVERPDGSNFTLKIRSTKLEDSAMYFCASSTRTGQDGYTFGSGTRLTVV.

The V gene is TRBV5-5, the J gene TRBJ1-5; no definite D call. Germline values: CDR1 SGHKS, CDR2 YYEKEE (reference sequence). The CDR3 is 14 residues long. The V end lost 1 base, the J end lost 0 bases, and 5 bases lay between the germline ends. Written as DNA, the CDR3 is TGTGCCAGCAGCTTGATACATAGCAATCAGCCCCAGCATTTT. This gives the protein CASSLIHSNQPQHF.

This chain links TRBV30 with TRBJ2-1, with D unclear. The CDR3 sequence is 11 residues long. Germline-derived CDR1 and CDR2 are GTSNPN and SVGIG (reference sequence). Trimming left V 2 bases short and J 7 bases short, with 6 bases between. DNA for the CDR3: TGTGCCTGGAGTACTGGGAATGAGCAGTTCTTC. The encoded protein is CAWSTGNEQFF.

V and J are TRBV4-1 and TRBJ1-1; D remains unclear. Trimming removed 3 bases at V and 2 bases at J, with 13 bases between. This CDR3 spans 15 amino acids. Germline V lookup: CDR1 MGHRA, CDR2 YSYEKL. CDR3 sequence reads: CASSQRKRRNTEAFF. In nucleotides, the CDR3 is TGCGCCAGCAGCCAGAGGAAGAGGAGAAACACTGAAGCTTTCTTT.

This chain uses TRBV6-5 with TRBJ1-2, with D tentatively TRBD1 (6 bases). Trimming left V 5 bases short and J 6 bases short, with 13 bases between. Germline V gene sequence: CDR1 MNHEY, CDR2 SVGAGI. This CDR3 has 13 residues. CDR3 coding DNA: TGTGCCAGCAGTCTAGGGGGACTGGATGGCTACACCTTC. This encodes CASSLGGLDGYTF.

This clone was recorded a few times. The V call is TRBV12-5, the J call TRBJ2-3; TRBD2 is a possible D gene (5 bases). The germline V gene encodes CDR1 LGHNT and CDR2 FRNRAP. The CDR3 extends over 13 amino acids. V lost 6 bases and J lost 5, with 12 bases in between. CDR3 DNA: TGTGCTAGTGGCATCGGACTTCAAGATACGCAGTATTTT. Its protein product is CASGIGLQDTQYF.

V gene TRBV7-2 combines with J gene TRBJ2-5; the D call may be TRBD1 or TRBD2 (5 bases each). Between the trimmed V and J ends, which lost 5 bases and 5 bases, there was a span of 12 bases. The CDR3 runs 13 residues. CDR1 and CDR2 (germline): SGHTA, FQGNSA. This CDR3 reads CASSPPGAETQYF. CDR3 nucleotides: TGTGCCAGCAGCCCCCCCGGGGCCGAGACCCAGTACTTC.